The 20 T cell receptor beta chains below come from one sample, sequenced in a study of vaccination effects on CD4 cells after COVID-19. Some clones are missing from TCRdb's copy, which holds only in-frame ones; the method was immunoSEQ multiplex PCR. The sample lists tens of thousands of clones; approximately 70% were seen once. Antigens of these TCRs are unknown. Viral peptide pools were used in the ViraFEST assay to expand antigen-specific CD4+ T cells, and sequencing came afterward. Subsequent to 10 days of culture, CD4+ T cells were isolated. This individual contracted SARS-CoV-2 between March and December 2020, as verified by PCR. Source: CD4+ T cells from PBMCs cultured with a peptide pool, taken before COVID-19 vaccination. These receptors originate from a human donor who had a prior SARS-CoV-2 infection.

J is TRBJ1-2 and V is TRBV3-1 (or the pseudogene TRBV3-2); the D gene is possibly TRBD1 (6 bases). Germline V gene sequence: CDR1 LGHDT, CDR2 YNNKEL (reference sequence). V dropped 3 bases and J dropped 4 bases, with 15 bases sitting between them. The CDR3 length is 15 residues. CDR3 sequence reads: CASSHSRGQLYGYTF. CDR3 coding DNA: TGTGCCAGCAGCCATAGCAGGGGCCAACTCTATGGCTACACCTTC.

J is TRBJ2-1 and V is TRBV27; 12 positions match TRBD2. Germline values: CDR1 MNHEY, CDR2 SMNVEV (reference sequence). Germline trimming cut 7 bases from V and 8 bases from J; bases unmatched to any gene: 12. CDR3 length: 16 amino acids. This CDR3 reads CASTAHASGGAYEQFF. The CDR3 coding sequence is TGTGCCAGCACCGCCCACGCTAGCGGGGGGGCTTATGAGCAGTTCTTC.

This chain links TRBV10-3 with TRBJ2-5; TRBD2 aligns across 7 bases. V gave up 0 bases and J gave up 5 bases; unmatched junction bases: 12. The CDR3 loop spans 17 amino acids. Germline values: CDR1 ENHRY, CDR2 SYGVKD. The CDR3 is CAISESIFSRGGETQYF. The CDR3 nucleotides are TGTGCCATCAGTGAGTCGATATTTTCGCGGGGAGGGGAGACCCAGTACTTC.

This sequence joins TRBV25-1 and TRBJ2-7; the match to TRBD1 covers 9 bases. Unmatched junction bases numbered 9, after V lost 2 bases and J lost 4 bases. Per the germline V gene, CDR1 is MGHDK and CDR2 is SYGVNS. The CDR3 contains 16 residues. The CDR3 nucleotides read TGTGCCAGCAGTGAAACCGGGACAGGGAAGCGGTACGAGCAGTACTTC. Encoded protein: CASSETGTGKRYEQYF.

The chain combines TRBV3-1 (or the pseudogene TRBV3-2) with TRBJ2-7; D is unclear. Germline V lookup: CDR1 LGHDT, CDR2 YNNKEL (reference sequence). This CDR3 is 12 amino acids long. The ends were cut back, 3 bases at V and 3 bases at J, with 6 bases in the middle. The CDR3 DNA sequence: TGTGCCAGCAGCCATCGGCGCTACGAGCAGTACTTC. Encoded protein: CASSHRRYEQYF.

This clone was counted between two and nine times. The J gene is TRBJ2-3, the V gene TRBV3-1 (or the pseudogene TRBV3-2), with D unclear. The CDR3 sequence is 16 residues long. The V and J ends lost 0 bases and 0 bases respectively, with 10 bases between them. From germline, CDR1 is LGHDT and CDR2 YNNKEL (reference sequence). For the CDR3, the DNA is TGTGCCAGCAGCCAAGATTCCGGTTCTAGCACAGATACGCAGTATTTT. Translating it yields CASSQDSGSSTDTQYF.

The gene calls are TRBV24-1 and TRBJ2-1, with TRBD2 matching 7 bases. CDR1 and CDR2 from the germline V gene are KGHDR and SFDVKD. The CDR3 has 14 amino acids. V dropped 3 bases and J dropped 5; count of bases not matched to a gene: 3. CDR3 in DNA: TGTGCCACCAGTGATCCGGGGGGTAACAATGAGCAGTTCTTC. It yields the protein CATSDPGGNNEQFF.

This sequence joins TRBV5-1 and TRBJ2-5; 7 nucleotides line up with TRBD1. CDR1 SGHRS and CDR2 YFSETQ come from the germline V gene. J lost 0 bases, V lost 4 bases, and 9 bases had no gene match. The CDR3 contains 16 residues. In DNA, the CDR3 is TGCGCCAGCAGCGACCGGGACAGAATGTACCAAGAGACCCAGTACTTC. Translating it yields CASSDRDRMYQETQYF.

The CDR3, as DNA: TGTGCCAGCTCACCTCAGCCTCGGTCTGAAGCTTTCTTT. This gives the protein CASSPQPRSEAFF. The chain is built from TRBV18 and TRBJ1-1; D ambiguous. Germline values: CDR1 KGHSH, CDR2 LQKENI. The CDR3 length is 13 residues. Between the trimmed V and J ends, which lost 3 bases and 6 bases, there was a span of 11 bases.

The V call is TRBV16, the J call TRBJ2-1; 9 nucleotides line up with TRBD2. Germline V gene sequence: CDR1 KGHSY, CDR2 FQNENV. V gave up 4 bases and J gave up 8 bases; unmatched junction bases: 9. This CDR3 comprises 15 residues. The CDR3 region is CASSPGLADRDEQFF. The CDR3 coding sequence is TGTGCCAGCAGCCCGGGACTAGCTGATAGGGATGAGCAGTTCTTC. The entire variable domain, with the rest obtained from reference TRBV16 and TRBJ2-1, is as follows: GEEVAQTPKHLVRGEGQKAKLYCAPIKGHSYVFWYQQVLKNEFKFLISFQNENVFDETGMPKERFSAKCLPNSPCSLEIQATKLEDSAVYFCASSPGLADRDEQFFGPGTRLTVL.

The J gene is TRBJ2-1, the V gene TRBV4-2; the match to TRBD2 covers 7 bases. The CDR3 spans 16 residues. From germline, CDR1 is LGHNA and CDR2 YNFKEQ. J was trimmed by 9 bases and V by 4 bases; bases with no gene match: 15. CDR3 in amino acids: CASSLLGGGPISEQFF. The DNA for the CDR3 is TGTGCCAGCAGCCTCCTGGGGGGAGGGCCGATAAGTGAGCAGTTCTTC.

The chain employs TRBV20-1 and TRBJ2-1; either TRBD1 or TRBD2 may fit D (5 bases each). V was pared by 6 bases and J by 9 bases, with 9 bases between. This CDR3 has 10 residues. The germline V gene has CDR1 DFQATT and CDR2 SNEGSKA (reference sequence). The CDR3 DNA follows: TGCAGTGCGAGGGGCGGTGAGCAGTTCTTC. Amino acid sequence: CSARGGEQFF.

The rearrangement links TRBV9 to TRBJ2-5; D is possibly TRBD1 (6 bases). The V end was cut by 4 bases, the J end by 0 bases, with 13 bases between. Germline-derived CDR1 and CDR2 are SGDLS and YYNGEE. This CDR3 is built from 15 residues. The CDR3 DNA reads TGTGCCAGCAGCTCCCACCGGGACAACCAAGAGACCCAGTACTTC. Its protein is CASSSHRDNQETQYF.

The V and J genes are TRBV18 and TRBJ2-5; D ambiguous. Trimming took off 3 bases at V and 1 base at J, with 6 bases between the two ends. The germline V gene encodes CDR1 KGHSH and CDR2 LQKENI. The CDR3 spans 13 residues. CDR3 sequence reads: CASSPNFQETQYF. CDR3 DNA sequence: TGTGCCAGCTCACCCAACTTCCAAGAGACCCAGTACTTC.

V gene TRBV20-1 combines with J gene TRBJ2-7, with TRBD2 identical over 13 bases. CDR1 is DFQATT, CDR2 SNEGSKA, per germline (reference sequence). The CDR3 runs 15 residues. The V segment lost 3 bases and the J segment 0 bases; nucleotides outside the gene matches: 2. The CDR3 nucleotides are TGCAGTGCTAGTGGGACTAGCGGGAACTCCTACGAGCAGTACTTC. Translation gives CSASGTSGNSYEQYF.

The chain links TRBV9 to TRBJ2-5; TRBD2 matches at 7 bases. The V gene end was trimmed by 2 bases and the J gene end by 5 bases; junction bases not matched to a gene: 12. Germline V CDR1 and CDR2: SGDLS, YYNGEE. This CDR3 comprises 16 residues. CDR3 DNA: TGTGCCAGCAGCGTTGGCGGGAGAGCAACCGGGGAGACCCAGTACTTC. This gives the protein CASSVGGRATGETQYF.

The chain joins TRBV18 to TRBJ1-1, with 10 bases fitting TRBD1. Trimming at V came to 4 bases and at J to 3 bases, leaving 11 bases not matched to a gene. Per the germline V gene, CDR1 is KGHSH and CDR2 is LQKENI. This CDR3 is 17 amino acids long. The CDR3 sequence is CASSQGQGRGKDTEAFF. The CDR3 bases are TGTGCCAGCTCACAGGGACAGGGGAGGGGTAAGGACACTGAAGCTTTCTTT.

The V call is TRBV11-3, the J call TRBJ1-3, with D possibly being TRBD1 (5 bases). The germline V gene has CDR1 SGHNT and CDR2 YENEEA. V lost 5 bases and J 0 bases, leaving 11 bases between the germline ends. CDR3 length: 15 amino acids. CDR3 amino acids: CASSPGGSSGNTIYF. CDR3 sequence (DNA): TGTGCCAGCAGCCCTGGGGGGAGCTCTGGAAACACCATATATTTT. Based on the CDR3 plus reference TRBV11-3 and TRBJ1-3, the full variable domain is EAGVVQSPRYKIIEKKQPVAFWCNPISGHNTLYWYLQNLGQGPELLIRYENEEAVDDSQLPKDRFSAERLKGVDSTLKIQPAELGDSAVYLCASSPGGSSGNTIYFGEGSWLTVV.

CDR3 protein: CASSQDPGTAFFNFNQPQHF. CDR3 DNA sequence: TGCGCCAGCAGCCAAGACCCCGGGACGGCGTTCTTTAATTTCAATCAGCCCCAGCATTTT. The chain has TRBV4-1 and TRBJ1-5, with D perhaps TRBD1 (5 bases). The V and J ends lost 0 bases and 3 bases respectively, with 24 bases between them. The germline V gene encodes CDR1 MGHRA and CDR2 YSYEKL. The CDR3 loop spans 20 amino acids.

The rearrangement joins TRBV3-1 (or the pseudogene TRBV3-2) to TRBJ2-5, with D possibly being TRBD2 (6 bases). V was trimmed by 1 base and J by 5 bases, leaving 14 bases between them. The CDR3 sequence is 15 residues long. Germline V lookup: CDR1 LGHDT, CDR2 YNNKEL (reference sequence). The CDR3 spells CASSQVSEGGETQYF. As DNA, the CDR3 is TGTGCCAGCAGCCAAGTATCGGAGGGCGGGGAGACCCAGTACTTC.